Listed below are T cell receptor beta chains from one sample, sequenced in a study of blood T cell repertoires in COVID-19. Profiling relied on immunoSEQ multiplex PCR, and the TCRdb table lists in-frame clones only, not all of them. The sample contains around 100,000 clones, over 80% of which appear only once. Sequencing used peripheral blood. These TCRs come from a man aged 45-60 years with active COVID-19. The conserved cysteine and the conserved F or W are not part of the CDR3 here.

cdr3_aa: ASSTGPYNEQF
cdr3_length: 11
v_call: TRBV19
j_call: TRBJ2-1

cdr3_aa: ASSVKGANTEAF
cdr3_length: 12
v_call: TRBV2
j_call: TRBJ1-1

cdr3_aa: ASRFFEGLCGTDTDTQY
cdr3_length: 17
v_call: TRBV12-2
j_call: TRBJ2-3

cdr3_aa: ASSLEHSSNTGELF
cdr3_length: 14
v_call: TRBV5-4
j_call: TRBJ2-2

cdr3_aa: ASNAYYGYT
cdr3_length: 9
v_call: TRBV19
j_call: TRBJ1-2

cdr3_aa: ATSSGQDNYGYT
cdr3_length: 12
v_call: TRBV6-6
j_call: TRBJ1-2

cdr3_aa: ATSRGGSSNQPQH
cdr3_length: 13
v_call: TRBV15
j_call: TRBJ1-5

cdr3_aa: AWTLGGVNEKLF
cdr3_length: 12
v_call: TRBV30
j_call: TRBJ1-4

cdr3_aa: ASSLTGATDTQY
cdr3_length: 12
v_call: TRBV3-1/TRBV3-2
j_call: TRBJ2-3

cdr3_aa: ASTPGAGGRGKYNEQF
cdr3_length: 16
v_call: TRBV5-4
j_call: TRBJ2-1

cdr3_aa: ASSQDRLNSGVMMAF
cdr3_length: 15
v_call: TRBV4-1
j_call: TRBJ1-1

cdr3_aa: AWVQGSGWETQY
cdr3_length: 12
v_call: TRBV30
j_call: TRBJ2-5

cdr3_aa: ASSKGPRDRVETGELF
cdr3_length: 16
v_call: TRBV21-1
j_call: TRBJ2-2

cdr3_aa: ASSEYPIDSYGYT
cdr3_length: 13
v_call: TRBV2
j_call: TRBJ1-2

cdr3_aa: ASSPTGLAVGEQF
cdr3_length: 13
v_call: TRBV7-3
j_call: TRBJ2-1

cdr3_aa: ASSRIGERSGANVLT
cdr3_length: 15
v_call: TRBV5-4
j_call: TRBJ2-6

cdr3_aa: AWSFGITNYGYT
cdr3_length: 12
v_call: TRBV30
j_call: TRBJ1-2

cdr3_aa: ASTTSTAGENTEAF
cdr3_length: 14
v_call: TRBV21-1
j_call: TRBJ1-1

cdr3_aa: ASISDLYGYT
cdr3_length: 10
v_call: TRBV28
j_call: TRBJ1-2

cdr3_aa: ASSNSGRISYEQY
cdr3_length: 13
v_call: TRBV6-5
j_call: TRBJ2-7

cdr3_aa: ASSVISGYTQY
cdr3_length: 11
v_call: TRBV9
j_call: TRBJ2-3

cdr3_aa: ASSTVGASGWSGSYNEQF
cdr3_length: 18
v_call: TRBV5-1
j_call: TRBJ2-1